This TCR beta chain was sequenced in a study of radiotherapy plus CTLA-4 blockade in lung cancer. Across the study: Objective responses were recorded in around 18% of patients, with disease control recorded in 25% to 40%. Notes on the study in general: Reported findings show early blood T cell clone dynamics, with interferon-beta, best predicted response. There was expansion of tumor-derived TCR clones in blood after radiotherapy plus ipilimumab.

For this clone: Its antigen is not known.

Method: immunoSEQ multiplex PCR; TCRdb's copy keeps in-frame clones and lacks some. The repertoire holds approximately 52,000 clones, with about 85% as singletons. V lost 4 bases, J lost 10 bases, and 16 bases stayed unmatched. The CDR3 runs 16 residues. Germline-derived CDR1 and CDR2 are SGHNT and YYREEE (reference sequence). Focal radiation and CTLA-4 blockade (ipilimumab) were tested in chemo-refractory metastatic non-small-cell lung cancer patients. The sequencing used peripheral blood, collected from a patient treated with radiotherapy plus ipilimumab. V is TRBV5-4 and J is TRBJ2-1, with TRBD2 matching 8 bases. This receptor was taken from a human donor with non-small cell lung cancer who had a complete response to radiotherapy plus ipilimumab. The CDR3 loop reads CASSPRGLDGQREQFF. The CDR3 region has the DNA TGTGCCAGCAGCCCCCGGGGACTAGACGGACAAAGGGAGCAGTTCTTC.